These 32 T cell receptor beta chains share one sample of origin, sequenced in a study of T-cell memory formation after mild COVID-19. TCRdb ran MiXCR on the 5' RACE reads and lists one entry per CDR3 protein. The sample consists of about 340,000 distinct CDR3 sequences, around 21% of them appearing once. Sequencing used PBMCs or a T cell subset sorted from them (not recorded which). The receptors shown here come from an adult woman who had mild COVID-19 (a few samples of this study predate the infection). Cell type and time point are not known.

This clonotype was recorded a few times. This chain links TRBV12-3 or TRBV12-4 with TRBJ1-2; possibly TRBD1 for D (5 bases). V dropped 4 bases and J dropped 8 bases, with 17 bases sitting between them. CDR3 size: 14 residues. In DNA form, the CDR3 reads TGTGCCAGCAGTTCCCGGACGGGGGGAGAGGGCTACACCTTC. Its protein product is CASSSRTGGEGYTF.

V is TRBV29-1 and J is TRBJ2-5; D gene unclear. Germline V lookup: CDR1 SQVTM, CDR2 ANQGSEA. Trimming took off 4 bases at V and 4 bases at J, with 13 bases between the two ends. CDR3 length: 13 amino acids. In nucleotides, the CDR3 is TGCAGCGTTGTAAGGAACCCGAGAGAGACCCAGTACTTC. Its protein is CSVVRNPRETQYF.

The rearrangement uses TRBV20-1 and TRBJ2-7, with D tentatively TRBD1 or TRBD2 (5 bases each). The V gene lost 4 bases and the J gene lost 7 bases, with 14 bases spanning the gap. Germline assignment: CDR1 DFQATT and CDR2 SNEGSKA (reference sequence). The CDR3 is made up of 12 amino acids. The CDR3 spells CSAIKGPGEQYF. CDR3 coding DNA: TGCAGTGCTATTAAGGGACCCGGGGAGCAGTACTTC.

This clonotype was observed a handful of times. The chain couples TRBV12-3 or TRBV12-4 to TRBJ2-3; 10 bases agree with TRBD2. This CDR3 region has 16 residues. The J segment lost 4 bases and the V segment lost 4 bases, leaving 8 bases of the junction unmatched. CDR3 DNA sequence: TGTGCCAGCAGTTCCTCCAGCGGGGGGGCCCCAGATACGCAGTATTTT. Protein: CASSSSSGGAPDTQYF.

DNA for the CDR3: TGTGCCAGCAGGGGGCTCACCTATAATTCACCCCTCCACTTT. This codes for CASRGLTYNSPLHF. This chain uses TRBV6-5 with TRBJ1-6; D may be TRBD1 (5 bases). CDR1 is MNHEY and CDR2 is SVGAGI in the germline V gene. V dropped 6 bases and J dropped 2 bases, with 8 bases sitting between them. The CDR3 totals 14 residues.

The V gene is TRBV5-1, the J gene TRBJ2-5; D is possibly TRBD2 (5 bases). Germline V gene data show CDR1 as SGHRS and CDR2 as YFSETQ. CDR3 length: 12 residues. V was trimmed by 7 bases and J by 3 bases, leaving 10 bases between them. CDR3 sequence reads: CASRGPEETQYF. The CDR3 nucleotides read TGCGCCAGCCGCGGGCCAGAAGAGACCCAGTACTTC. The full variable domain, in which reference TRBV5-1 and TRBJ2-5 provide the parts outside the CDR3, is KAGVTQTPRYLIKTRGQQVTLSCSPISGHRSVSWYQQTPGQGLQFLFEYFSETQRNKGNFPGRFSGRQFSNSRSEMNVSTLELGDSALYLCASRGPEETQYFGPGTRLLVL.

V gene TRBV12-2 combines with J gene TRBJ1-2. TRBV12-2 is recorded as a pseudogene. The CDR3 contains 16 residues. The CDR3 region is CASRSGTEYNYYGYTF. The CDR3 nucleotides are TGTGCAAGTCGTTCTGGGACAGAGTATAACTACTATGGCTACACCTTC.

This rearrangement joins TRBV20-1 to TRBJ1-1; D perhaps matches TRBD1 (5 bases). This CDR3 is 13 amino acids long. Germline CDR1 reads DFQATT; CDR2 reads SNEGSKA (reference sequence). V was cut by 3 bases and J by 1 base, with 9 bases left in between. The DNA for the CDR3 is TGCAGTGCTAGGCGGGGCGGGAACACTGAAGCTTTCTTT. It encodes CSARRGGNTEAFF.

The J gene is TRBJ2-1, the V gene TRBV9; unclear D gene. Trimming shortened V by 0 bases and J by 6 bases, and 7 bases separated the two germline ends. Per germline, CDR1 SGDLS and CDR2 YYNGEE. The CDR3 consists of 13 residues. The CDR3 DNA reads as TGTGCCAGCAGCGTAGTGACCTCCAATGAGCAGTTCTTC. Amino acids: CASSVVTSNEQFF. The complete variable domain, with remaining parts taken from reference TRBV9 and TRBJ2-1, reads DSGVTQTPKHLITATGQRVTLRCSPRSGDLSVYWYQQSLDQGLQFLIQYYNGEERAKGNILERFSAQQFPDLHSELNLSSLELGDSALYFCASSVVTSNEQFFGPGTRLTVL.

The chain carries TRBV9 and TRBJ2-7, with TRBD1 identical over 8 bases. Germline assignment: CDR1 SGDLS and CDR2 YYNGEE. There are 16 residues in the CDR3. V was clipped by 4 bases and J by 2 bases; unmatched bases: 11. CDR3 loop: CASSPAGQVTPYEQYF. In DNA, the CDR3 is TGTGCCAGCAGCCCGGCGGGACAGGTGACCCCCTACGAGCAGTACTTC.

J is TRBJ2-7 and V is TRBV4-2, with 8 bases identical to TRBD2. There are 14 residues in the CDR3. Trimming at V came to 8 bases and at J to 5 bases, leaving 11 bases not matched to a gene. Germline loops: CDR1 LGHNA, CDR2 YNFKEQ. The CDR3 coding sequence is TGTGCCAGCGCCCTCCGGGAGGGGTCCAACGAGCAGTACTTC. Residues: CASALREGSNEQYF.

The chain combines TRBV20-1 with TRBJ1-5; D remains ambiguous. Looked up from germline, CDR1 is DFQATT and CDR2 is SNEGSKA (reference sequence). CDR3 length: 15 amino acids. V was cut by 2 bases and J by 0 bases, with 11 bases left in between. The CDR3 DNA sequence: TGCAGTGCTAGATCCAGATTGGGTAGCAATCAGCCCCAGCATTTT. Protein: CSARSRLGSNQPQHF.

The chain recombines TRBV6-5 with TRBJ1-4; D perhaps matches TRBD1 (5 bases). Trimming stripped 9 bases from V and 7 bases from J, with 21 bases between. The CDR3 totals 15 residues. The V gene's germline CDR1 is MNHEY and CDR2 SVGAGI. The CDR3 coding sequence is TGTGCCAGAGAGGGTCAGGGAGGCGAGGGTGAAAAACTGTTTTTT. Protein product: CAREGQGGEGEKLFF.

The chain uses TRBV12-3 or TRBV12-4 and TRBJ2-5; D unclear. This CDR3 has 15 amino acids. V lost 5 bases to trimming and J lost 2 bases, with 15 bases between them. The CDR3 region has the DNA TGTGCCAGCAGTATAACCCCTGGGGTTCAAGAGACCCAGTACTTC. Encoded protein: CASSITPGVQETQYF.

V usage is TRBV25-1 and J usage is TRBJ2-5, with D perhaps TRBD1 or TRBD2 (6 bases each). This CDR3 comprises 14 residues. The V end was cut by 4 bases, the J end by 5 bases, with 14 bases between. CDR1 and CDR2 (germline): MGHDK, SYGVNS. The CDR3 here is CASSAEGGWETQYF. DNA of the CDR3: TGTGCCAGCAGTGCCGAGGGGGGTTGGGAGACCCAGTACTTC.

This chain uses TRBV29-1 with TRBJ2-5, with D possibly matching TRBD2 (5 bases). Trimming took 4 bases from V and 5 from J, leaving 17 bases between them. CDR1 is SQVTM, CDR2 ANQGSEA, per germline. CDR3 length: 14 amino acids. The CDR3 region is CSVVRRAGSETQYF. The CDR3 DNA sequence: TGCAGCGTTGTCCGAAGGGCGGGTTCGGAGACCCAGTACTTC.

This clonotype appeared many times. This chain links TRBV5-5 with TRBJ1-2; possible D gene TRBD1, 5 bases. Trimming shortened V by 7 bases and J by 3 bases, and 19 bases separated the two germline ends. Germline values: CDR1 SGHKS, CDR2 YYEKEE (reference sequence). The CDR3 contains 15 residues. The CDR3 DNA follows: TGTGCCAGCGCCGAAGGGGACTCTACGGACTATGGCTACACCTTC. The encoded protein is CASAEGDSTDYGYTF.

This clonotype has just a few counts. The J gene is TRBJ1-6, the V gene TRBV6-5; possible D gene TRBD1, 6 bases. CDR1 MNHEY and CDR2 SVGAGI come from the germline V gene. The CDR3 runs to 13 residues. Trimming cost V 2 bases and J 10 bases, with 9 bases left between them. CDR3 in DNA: TGTGCCAGCAGTTACGCAGGGGTATCACCCCTCCACTTT. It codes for CASSYAGVSPLHF.

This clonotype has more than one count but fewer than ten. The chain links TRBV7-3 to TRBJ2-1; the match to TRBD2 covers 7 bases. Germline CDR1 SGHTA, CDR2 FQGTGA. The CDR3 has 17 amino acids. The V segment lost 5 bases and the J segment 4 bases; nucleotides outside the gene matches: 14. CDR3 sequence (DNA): TGTGCCAGCAGCCCCACTGGAGGCGGGGGACCTTACAATGAGCAGTTCTTC. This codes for CASSPTGGGGPYNEQFF.

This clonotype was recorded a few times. In DNA form, the CDR3 reads TGTGCCAGCACCATGGGGGGGACAGGGAGTAGTGAGCAGTTCTTC. This sequence encodes CASTMGGTGSSEQFF. The chain uses TRBV28 and TRBJ2-1; 9 bases are shared with TRBD1. CDR1 and CDR2 from the germline V gene are MDHEN and SYDVKM. Unmatched junction bases numbered 13, after V lost 7 bases and J lost 9 bases. The CDR3 consists of 15 residues.

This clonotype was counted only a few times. CDR3 sequence reads: CASSLTPRGDTQYF. The CDR3, as DNA: TGTGCCAGCAGCTTAACCCCTCGGGGAGATACGCAGTATTTT. The chain couples TRBV7-9 to TRBJ2-3; D perhaps matches TRBD2 (5 bases). The V end was cut by 2 bases, the J end by 5 bases, with 11 bases between. The length of the CDR3 is 14 residues. Germline loops: CDR1 SEHNR, CDR2 FQNEAQ (reference sequence).

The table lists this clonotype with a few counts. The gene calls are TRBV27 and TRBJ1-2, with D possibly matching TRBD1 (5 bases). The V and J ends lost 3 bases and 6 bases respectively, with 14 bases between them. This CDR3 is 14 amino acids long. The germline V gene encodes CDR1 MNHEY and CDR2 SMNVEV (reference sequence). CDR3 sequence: CASSLKGLVDGYTF. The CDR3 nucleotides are TGTGCCAGCAGTTTGAAGGGGCTGGTAGATGGCTACACCTTC.

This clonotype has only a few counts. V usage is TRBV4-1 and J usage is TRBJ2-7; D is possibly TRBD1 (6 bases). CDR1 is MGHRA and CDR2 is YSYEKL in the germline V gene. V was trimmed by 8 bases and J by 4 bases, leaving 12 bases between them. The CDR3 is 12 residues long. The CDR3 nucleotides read TGCGCCAGCGGACAGACCCTATACGAGCAGTACTTC. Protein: CASGQTLYEQYF.

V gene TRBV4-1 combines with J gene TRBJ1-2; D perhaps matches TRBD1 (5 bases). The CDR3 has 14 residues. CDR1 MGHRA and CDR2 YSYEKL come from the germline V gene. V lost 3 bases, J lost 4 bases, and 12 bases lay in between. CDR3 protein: CASSQVTAPYGYTF. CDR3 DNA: TGCGCCAGCAGCCAGGTGACAGCACCCTATGGCTACACCTTC.

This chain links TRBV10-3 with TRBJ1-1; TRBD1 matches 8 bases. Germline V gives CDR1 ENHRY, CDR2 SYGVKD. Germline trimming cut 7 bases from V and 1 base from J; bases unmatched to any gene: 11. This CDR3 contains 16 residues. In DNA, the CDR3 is TGTGCCATCAAGCCATCTCCAGGGGGCTCGAACACTGAAGCTTTCTTT. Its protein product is CAIKPSPGGSNTEAFF.

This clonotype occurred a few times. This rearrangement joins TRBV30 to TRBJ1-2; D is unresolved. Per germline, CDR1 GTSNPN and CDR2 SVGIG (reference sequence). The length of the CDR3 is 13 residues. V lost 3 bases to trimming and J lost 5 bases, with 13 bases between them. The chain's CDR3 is CAWSPGVGYGYTF. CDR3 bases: TGTGCCTGGAGCCCCGGAGTGGGGTATGGCTACACCTTC.

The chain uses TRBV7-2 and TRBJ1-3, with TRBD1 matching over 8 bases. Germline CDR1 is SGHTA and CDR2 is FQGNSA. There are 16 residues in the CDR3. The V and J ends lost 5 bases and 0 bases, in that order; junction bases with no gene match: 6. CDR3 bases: TGTGCCAGCAGCCCGGACAGGGCACACTCTGGAAACACCATATATTTT. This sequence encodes CASSPDRAHSGNTIYF.

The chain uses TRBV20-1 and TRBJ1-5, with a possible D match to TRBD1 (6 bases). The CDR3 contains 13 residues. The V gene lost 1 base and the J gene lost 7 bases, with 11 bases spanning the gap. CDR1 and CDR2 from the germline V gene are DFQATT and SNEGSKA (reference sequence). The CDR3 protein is CSARVGGQQPQHF. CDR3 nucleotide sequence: TGCAGTGCTAGAGTGGGGGGGCAACAGCCCCAGCATTTT.

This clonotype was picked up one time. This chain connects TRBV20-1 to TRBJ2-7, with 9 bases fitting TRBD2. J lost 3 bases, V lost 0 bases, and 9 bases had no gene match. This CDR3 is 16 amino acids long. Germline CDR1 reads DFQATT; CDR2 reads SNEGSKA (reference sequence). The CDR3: CSARDLSAGGVYEQYF. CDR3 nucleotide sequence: TGCAGTGCTAGAGACCTCTCTGCGGGAGGGGTCTACGAGCAGTACTTC.

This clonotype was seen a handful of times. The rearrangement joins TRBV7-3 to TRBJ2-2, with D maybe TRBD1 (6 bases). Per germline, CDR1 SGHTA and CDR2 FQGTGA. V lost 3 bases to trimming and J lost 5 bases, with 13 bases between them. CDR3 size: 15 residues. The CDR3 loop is CASSLDSIATGELFF. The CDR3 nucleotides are TGTGCCAGCAGCTTGGACAGTATCGCGACCGGGGAGCTGTTTTTT.

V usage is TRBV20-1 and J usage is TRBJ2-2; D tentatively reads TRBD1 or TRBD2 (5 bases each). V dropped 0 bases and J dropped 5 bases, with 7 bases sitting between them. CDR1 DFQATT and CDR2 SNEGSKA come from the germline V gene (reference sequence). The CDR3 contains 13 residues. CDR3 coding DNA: TGCAGTGCTAGAGATGGGGGAACCGGGGAGCTGTTTTTT. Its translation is CSARDGGTGELFF.

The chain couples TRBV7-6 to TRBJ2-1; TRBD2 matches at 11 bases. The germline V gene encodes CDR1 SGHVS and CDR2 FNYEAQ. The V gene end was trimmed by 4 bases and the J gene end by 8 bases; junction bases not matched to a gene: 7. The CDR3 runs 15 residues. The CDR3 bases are TGTGCCAGCAGCTCGTTAGCGGGGGGGCCCCATGAGCAGTTCTTC. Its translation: CASSSLAGGPHEQFF.